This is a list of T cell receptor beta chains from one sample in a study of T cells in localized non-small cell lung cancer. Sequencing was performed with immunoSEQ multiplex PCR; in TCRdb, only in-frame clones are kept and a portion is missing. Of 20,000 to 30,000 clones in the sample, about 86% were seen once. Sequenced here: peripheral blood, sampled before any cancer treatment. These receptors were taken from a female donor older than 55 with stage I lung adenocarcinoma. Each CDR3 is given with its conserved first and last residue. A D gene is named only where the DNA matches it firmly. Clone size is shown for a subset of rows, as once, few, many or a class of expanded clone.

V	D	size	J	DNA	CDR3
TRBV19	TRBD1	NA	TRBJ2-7	TGTGCCAGCTCCGGGACAGGGAAGAACGAGCAGTACTTC	CASSGTGKNEQYF
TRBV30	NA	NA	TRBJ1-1	TGTGCCTGGAGACGATTGAACACTGAAGCTTTCTTT	CAWRRLNTEAFF
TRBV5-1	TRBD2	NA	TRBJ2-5	TGCGCCAGCAGCCATGTTGGGGGGGAAGAGACCCAGTACTTC	CASSHVGGEETQYF
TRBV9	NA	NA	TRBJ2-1	TGTGCCAGCAGCCCTTCTGGGGGATACTACAATGAGCAGTTCTTC	CASSPSGGYYNEQFF
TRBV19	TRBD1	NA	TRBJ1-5	TGTGCCAGTAGTATAGGGGGACAGATCAGCAATCAGCCCCAGCATTTT	CASSIGGQISNQPQHF
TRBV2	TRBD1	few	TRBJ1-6	TGTGCCAGCAGGCTCCGGGACAGCTATTCACCCCTCCACTTT	CASRLRDSYSPLHF
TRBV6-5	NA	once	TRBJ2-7	TGTGCCAGCAGCCAGACAGACGCCTACGAGCAGTACTTC	CASSQTDAYEQYF
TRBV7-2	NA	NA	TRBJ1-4	TGTGCCAGCACTCGGGGGGGGCTGAAAGAAAAACTGTTTTTT	CASTRGGLKEKLFF
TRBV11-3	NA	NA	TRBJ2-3	TGTGCCAGCGGCATTGGCTTGGGCACAGATACGCAGTATTTT	CASGIGLGTDTQYF
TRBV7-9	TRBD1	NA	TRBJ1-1	TGTGCCAGCAGCTTAGCACAGGGGGTGTCTGAAGCTTTCTTT	CASSLAQGVSEAFF
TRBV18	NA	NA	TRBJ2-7	TGTGCCAGCTCACCGGAAGGTTCCCTCTACGAGCAGTACTTC	CASSPEGSLYEQYF
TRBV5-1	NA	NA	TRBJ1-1	TGCGCCAGCAGCTTGTTGCTCCAGGGAAACACTGAAGCTTTCTTT	CASSLLLQGNTEAFF
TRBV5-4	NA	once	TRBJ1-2	TGTGCCAGCAGCTTGGGGTCCTTTAACTATGGCTACACCTTC	CASSLGSFNYGYTF
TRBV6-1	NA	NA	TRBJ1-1	TGTGCCAGCAGTGAAGGAGGAGATGAAGCTTTCTTT	CASSEGGDEAFF
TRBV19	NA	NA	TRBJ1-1	TGTGCCAGTAGCAATCGGGGGTCTGAAGCTTTCTTT	CASSNRGSEAFF
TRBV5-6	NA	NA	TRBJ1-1	TGTGCCAGCAGCGGACTCCTCCAGGGATGGAACACTGAAGCTTTCTTT	CASSGLLQGWNTEAFF
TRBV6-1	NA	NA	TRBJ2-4	TGTGCCAGCAGTGAGGGTGGGAGCAGAGCGGGCATTCAGTACTTC	CASSEGGSRAGIQYF
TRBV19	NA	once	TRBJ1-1	TGTGCCAGTAGTTCTGGGTGGAACACTGAAGCTTTCTTT	CASSSGWNTEAFF
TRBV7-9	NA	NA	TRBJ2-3	TGTGCCAGCAGCTCGATAATAGGAGGCACAGATACGCAGTATTTT	CASSSIIGGTDTQYF
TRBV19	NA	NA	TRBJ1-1	TGTGCCAGTAGTATTGGGGGAATGAACACTGAAGCTTTCTTT	CASSIGGMNTEAFF
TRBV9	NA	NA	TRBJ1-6	TGTGCCAGCAGCCCCTCGGTAGGCGGTGGTTCACCCCTCCACTTT	CASSPSVGGGSPLHF
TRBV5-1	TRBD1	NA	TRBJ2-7	TGCGCCAGCAGCTTGGTGGGACAGGGGGGCGAGCAGTACTTC	CASSLVGQGGEQYF
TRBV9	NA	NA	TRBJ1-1	TGTGCCAGCAGCGTAGCTACTGGAGGAGAAGCTTTCTTT	CASSVATGGEAFF
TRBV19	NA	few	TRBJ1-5	TGTGCCAGTAGTATGCGAGGGATAGGGCAGCCCCAGCATTTT	CASSMRGIGQPQHF
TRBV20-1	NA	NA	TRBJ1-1	TGCAGTCCGGCCGCGAACACTGAAGCTTTCTTT	CSPAANTEAFF
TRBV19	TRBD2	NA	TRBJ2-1	TGTGCCAGTAGTATTAGCGGGAGGCAGAATGAGCAGTTCTTC	CASSISGRQNEQFF
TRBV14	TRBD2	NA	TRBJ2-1	TGTGCCAGCAGCCAGACTAGCGGGAGCGACGAGCAGTTCTTC	CASSQTSGSDEQFF
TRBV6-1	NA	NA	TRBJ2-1	TGTGCCAGCAGTGAAGCTAGGAGCTCCTACAATGAGCAGTTCTTC	CASSEARSSYNEQFF
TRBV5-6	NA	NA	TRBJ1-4	TGTGCCAGCAGCTTGTCAGGGACTAATGAAAAACTGTTTTTT	CASSLSGTNEKLFF
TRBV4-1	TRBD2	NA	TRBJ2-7	TGCGCCAGCAGCGGAGGACTAGCGGCAGGGCACGAGCAGTACTTC	CASSGGLAAGHEQYF
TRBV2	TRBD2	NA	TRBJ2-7	TGTGCCAGCCGCCGGACTAGCGGGAGCTCCTACGAGCAGTACTTC	CASRRTSGSSYEQYF
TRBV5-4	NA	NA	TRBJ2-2	TGTGCCAGCAGCTTGTACGGGTCCGGTGCCGGGGAGCTGTTTTTT	CASSLYGSGAGELFF
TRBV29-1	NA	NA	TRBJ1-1	TGCAGCGTTGATAAGGGACGGAACACTGAAGCTTTCTTT	CSVDKGRNTEAFF
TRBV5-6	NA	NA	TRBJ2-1	TGTGCCAGCAGTTCGGAGACTAGGAGCTCCTACAATGAGCAGTTCTTC	CASSSETRSSYNEQFF
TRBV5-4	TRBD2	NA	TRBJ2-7	TGTGCCAGCAGCTTTGTAGCGGGAGTACTTTCTAGGCCCTACGAGCAGTACTTC	CASSFVAGVLSRPYEQYF
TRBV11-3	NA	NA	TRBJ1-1	TGTGCCAGCAGCTTAGACGGCACTGAAGCTTTCTTT	CASSLDGTEAFF
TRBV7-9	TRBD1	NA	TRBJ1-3	TGTGCCAGCATCAGGGGGACAGGAGCTTCTGGAAACACCATATATTTT	CASIRGTGASGNTIYF
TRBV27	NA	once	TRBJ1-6	TGTGCCAGCAGCCCGACAGATTTTAATTCACCCCTCCACTTT	CASSPTDFNSPLHF
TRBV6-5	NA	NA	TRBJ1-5	TGTGCCAGCAGTGATCCCAGGAGTAATCAGCCCCAGCATTTT	CASSDPRSNQPQHF
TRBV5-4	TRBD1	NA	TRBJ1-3	TGTGCCAGCAGCACAAGACAGGGAGCCTCTCTCCCTGGAAACACCATATATTTT	CASSTRQGASLPGNTIYF